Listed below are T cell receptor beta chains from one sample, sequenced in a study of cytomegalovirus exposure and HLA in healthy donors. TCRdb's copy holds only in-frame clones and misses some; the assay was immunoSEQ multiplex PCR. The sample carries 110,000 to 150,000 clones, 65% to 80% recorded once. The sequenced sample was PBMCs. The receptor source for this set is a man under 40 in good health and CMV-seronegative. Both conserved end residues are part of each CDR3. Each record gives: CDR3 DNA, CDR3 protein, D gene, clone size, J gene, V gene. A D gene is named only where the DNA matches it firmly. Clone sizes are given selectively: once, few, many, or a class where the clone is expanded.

DNA: TGTGCCAGCAGCAAACGACAGCTTAGCAATCAGCCCCAGCATTTT; CDR3: CASSKRQLSNQPQHF; D: .; size: .; J: TRBJ1-5; V: TRBV21-1
DNA: TGTGCCAGCAGCTTAGGGAGCAGCTATGGCTACACCTTC; CDR3: CASSLGSSYGYTF; D: .; size: .; J: TRBJ1-2; V: TRBV7-2
DNA: TGTGCCAGCAGCCAGGGGAATTCGAAGACCCAGTACTTC; CDR3: CASSQGNSKTQYF; D: .; size: .; J: TRBJ2-5; V: TRBV6-6
DNA: TGTGCCAGCAGCCTCAGACAGGGGGCAGCGAACACTGAAGCTTTCTTT; CDR3: CASSLRQGAANTEAFF; D: TRBD1; size: .; J: TRBJ1-1; V: TRBV5-6
DNA: TGCAGCGTTGGGGGCCAGATTCAAGATACGCAGTATTTT; CDR3: CSVGGQIQDTQYF; D: .; size: .; J: TRBJ2-3; V: TRBV29-1
DNA: TGTGCCAGCAGTGTACTAGCGGGAGGTTTCAATGAGCAGTTCTTC; CDR3: CASSVLAGGFNEQFF; D: TRBD2; size: once; J: TRBJ2-1; V: TRBV28
DNA: TGTGCCAGCAGTGACCGGGACAGGGTCTACGAGCAGTACTTC; CDR3: CASSDRDRVYEQYF; D: TRBD1; size: .; J: TRBJ2-7; V: TRBV6-1
DNA: TGTGCCAGCAGTGAAGTGAGCTCCTCCGGGTCTTGGCCCCAGCATTTT; CDR3: CASSEVSSSGSWPQHF; D: .; size: few; J: TRBJ1-5; V: TRBV6-1
DNA: TGTGCTAGTGGCCTCAGAGCTAGTCACGAGCAGTACTTC; CDR3: CASGLRASHEQYF; D: .; size: .; J: TRBJ2-7; V: TRBV12-5
DNA: TGTGCCAGCAGTGACCGGGATTGGAAAGATACGCAGTATTTT; CDR3: CASSDRDWKDTQYF; D: .; size: .; J: TRBJ2-3; V: TRBV6-1
DNA: TGCAGCGTGGGACAGTTAAACACTGAAGCTTTCTTT; CDR3: CSVGQLNTEAFF; D: TRBD1; size: .; J: TRBJ1-1; V: TRBV29-1
DNA: TGTGCCAGCAGCTTAATGGGGGAGGTCGAGCCCCAGCATTTT; CDR3: CASSLMGEVEPQHF; D: .; size: .; J: TRBJ1-5; V: TRBV7-2
DNA: TGTGCCAGCACCATTGAGAAGAACACTGAAGCTTTCTTT; CDR3: CASTIEKNTEAFF; D: .; size: .; J: TRBJ1-1; V: TRBV28
DNA: TGTGCCAGCAGCCCTCGCTCCTGGGGGGGCAGGGATACGCAGTATTTT; CDR3: CASSPRSWGGRDTQYF; D: .; size: .; J: TRBJ2-3; V: TRBV11-3
DNA: TGTGCCAGCAGTTATGCCGGGAGAGAGACCCAGTACTTC; CDR3: CASSYAGRETQYF; D: .; size: few; J: TRBJ2-5; V: TRBV6-5
DNA: TGCGCCAGCAGCGGACTAGCGGGACACCTGGGGGTGTCCTACGAGCAGTACTTC; CDR3: CASSGLAGHLGVSYEQYF; D: TRBD2; size: .; J: TRBJ2-7; V: TRBV10-1
DNA: TGTGCCAGCAGCTCTCGGGATAGCTCCTACGAGCAGTACTTC; CDR3: CASSSRDSSYEQYF; D: .; size: .; J: TRBJ2-7; V: TRBV5-4